This T cell receptor beta chain appears in the sequencing data of a study of CD8 T cells in ankylosing spondylitis. This clonotype showed up many times. What it recognizes is unknown. This CDR3 has 15 amino acids. The V and J ends lost 0 bases and 1 base respectively, with 9 bases between them. The germline gives CDR1 LGHDT, CDR2 YNNKEL (reference sequence). In TCRdb, the 5' RACE reads were re-called with MiXCR into one record per CDR3 protein. The sample has around 75,000 distinct CDR3 sequences, less than 6% seen once. Notes on the study in general: Significant enrichment of disease-linked clones was reported in matched ankylosing spondylitis synovial fluid. Reactive arthritis synovial fluid and blood previously showed some of these motif variants.

The clonotype was recovered from a male donor with ankylosing spondylitis or in good health (not recorded which). Sequencing was done on a sample of blood, either unsorted or a sorted T cell fraction (not recorded which). This sequence joins TRBV3-1 and TRBJ2-5; D is undetermined. In DNA, the CDR3 is TGTGCCAGCAGCCAAGATCGGTCTAGCCAAGAGACCCAGTACTTC. It specifies CASSQDRSSQETQYF.